The source of this TCR beta chain is a study of T cell clonotyping in hematopoietic cell transplantation. As for the study in general: Recipients' pretransplant samples followed cytoreduction. The study's findings and limits: Graft donor and pretransplant recipient Inverse Simpson Index values predicted broader posttransplant TCR diversity.

Sequencing was performed with immunoSEQ multiplex PCR; in TCRdb, only in-frame clones are kept and a portion is missing. The sample holds around 37,000 clones, about 85% seen once. The time point was: recipient sample about 28 days before transplant, after cytoreduction. Of note for this clone: What it binds is not known.

Material: peripheral blood mononuclear cells, obtained before stem cell transplant. The sequence was obtained from a man aged 55 to 70 with acute myeloid leukemia. Some clones in this sample may be carry-over from other donors' samples.

DNA for the CDR3: TGTGCCAGCAGTGCCTCAGGGCTGGGCGAAAAACTGTTTTTT. Amino acid sequence: CASSASGLGEKLFF. This chain joins TRBV6-5 and TRBJ1-4; D perhaps matches TRBD1 (5 bases). V gave up 5 bases and J gave up 8 bases, with 15 bases separating them. Germline CDR1 reads MNHEY; CDR2 reads SVGAGI. CDR3 size: 14 residues.